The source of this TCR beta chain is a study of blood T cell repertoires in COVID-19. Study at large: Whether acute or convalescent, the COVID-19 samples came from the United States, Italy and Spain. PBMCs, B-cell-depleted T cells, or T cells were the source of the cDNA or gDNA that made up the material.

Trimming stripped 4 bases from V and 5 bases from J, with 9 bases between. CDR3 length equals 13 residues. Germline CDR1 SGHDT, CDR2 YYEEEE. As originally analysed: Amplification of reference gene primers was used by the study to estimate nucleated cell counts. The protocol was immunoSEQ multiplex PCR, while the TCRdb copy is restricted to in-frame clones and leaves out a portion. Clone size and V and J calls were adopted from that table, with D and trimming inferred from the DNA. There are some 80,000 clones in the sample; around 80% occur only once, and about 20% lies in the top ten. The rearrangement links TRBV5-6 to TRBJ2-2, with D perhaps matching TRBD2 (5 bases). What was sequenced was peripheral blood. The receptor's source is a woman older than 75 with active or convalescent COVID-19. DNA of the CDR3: TGTGCCAGCAGCCCAGGACTGACCGGGGAGCTGTTTTTT. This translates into CASSPGLTGELFF.